This T cell receptor beta chain was captured in a study of blood T cell repertoires in COVID-19. As for the study in general: PBMCs, B-cell-depleted T cells, or T cells provided the cDNA or gDNA that made up the material.

This clone was seen once. Per the original methods: From reference gene primer amplification, estimates of nucleated cell counts were derived. Method: immunoSEQ multiplex PCR; TCRdb's copy keeps in-frame clones and lacks some. D and trimming come from the DNA, and the V and J calls and clone size come from that table. Counted here are 300,000 to 400,000 clones, roughly 86% occurring once; the ten biggest clones make up over 2.5%. The sample comprised peripheral blood. The sequence came from a human donor in a cohort sampled during active COVID-19.

For the CDR3, the DNA is TGTGCCAGCAGTGACCCCGGACAGATGAACACTGAAGCTTTCTTT. It specifies CASSDPGQMNTEAFF. J is TRBJ1-1 and V is TRBV6-1; a possible D gene is TRBD1 (6 bases). The CDR3 contains 15 residues. The V end lost 3 bases, the J end lost 0 bases, and 11 bases lay between the germline ends. Looked up from germline, CDR1 is MNHNS and CDR2 is SASEGT.